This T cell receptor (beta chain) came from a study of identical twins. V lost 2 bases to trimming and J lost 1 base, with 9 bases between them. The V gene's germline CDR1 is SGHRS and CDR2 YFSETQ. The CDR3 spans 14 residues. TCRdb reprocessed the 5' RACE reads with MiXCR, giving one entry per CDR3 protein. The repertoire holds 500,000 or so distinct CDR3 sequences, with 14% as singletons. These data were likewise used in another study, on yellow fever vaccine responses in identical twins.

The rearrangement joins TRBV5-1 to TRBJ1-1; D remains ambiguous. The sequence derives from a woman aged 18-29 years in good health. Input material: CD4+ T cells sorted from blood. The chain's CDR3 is CASSFRAENTEAFF. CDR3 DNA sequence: TGCGCCAGCAGCTTCCGGGCAGAGAACACTGAAGCTTTCTTT.